This T cell receptor beta chain came from a study of blood T cells in healthy people across ages. Points from the study as a whole: Researchers judged that diversity estimates from one million T cells fell short of true values.

As regards this clonotype: Its antigen remains unidentified. A much larger clone sits a single nucleotide away, making a read error possible.

Germline CDR1 and CDR2: DFQATT and SNEGSKA (reference sequence). Trimming left V 3 bases short and J 7 bases short, with 18 bases between. The CDR3 is made up of 14 amino acids. The authors ran a second PCR of roughly 6 to 12 cycles using a sample-barcoded 5' primer and a J-beta primer mix. Each of the cDNA molecules was tagged by a template-switch adaptor with 12 random nucleotides. TCRdb re-called the 5' RACE reads through MiXCR, storing one row per CDR3 protein. The data show some 1.6 million distinct CDR3 sequences, with approximately 32% seen just once and 11% held by the top ten. Healthy Caucasian individuals from Russia aged roughly 6 to 90 served as donors. Researchers report isolating at least 7 million PBMCs per sample.

Specimen: blood. The chain employs TRBV20-1 and TRBJ2-5; either TRBD1 or TRBD2 may fit D (6 bases each). This TCR was sampled from a woman in her twenties or thirties in good health. CDR3 sequence reads: CSASGWGARGTQYF. Here the CDR3 DNA reads TGCAGTGCTAGCGGCTGGGGGGCGCGGGGGACCCAGTACTTC.